This T cell receptor beta chain was found in a study of response to subunit inactivated influenza vaccine. The V and J ends lost 3 bases and 9 bases respectively, with 15 bases between them. Germline-derived CDR1 and CDR2 are DFQATT and SNEGSKA (reference sequence). The CDR3 spans 13 residues. TCRdb re-derived calls from the RT-PCR reads in MiXCR, one entry per CDR3 protein. The sample records hundreds of thousands of distinct CDR3 sequences, roughly 15% being singletons. A few counts support this clonotype. The source was PBMCs from blood, collected about 14 days before vaccination. The receptor's source is a man aged 45-65 years who received an inactivated influenza vaccine. V usage is TRBV20-1 and J usage is TRBJ2-1; D gene unclear. Here the CDR3 DNA reads TGCAGTGCTAGCCGAACCCGAAGCTCTGAGCAGTTCTTC. Translation: CSASRTRSSEQFF.